Described below is a single TCR beta chain sequence and its context. The data originate from a study of blood T cell repertoires in COVID-19. For the study at large: Samples representing acute and convalescent COVID-19 were sourced from the United States, Italy and Spain.

The CDR3 has 13 residues. The J segment lost 4 bases and the V segment lost 4 bases, leaving 6 bases of the junction unmatched. Germline assignment: CDR1 GTSNPN and CDR2 SVGIG (reference sequence). The protocol was immunoSEQ multiplex PCR, while the TCRdb copy is restricted to in-frame clones and leaves out a portion. Here the sample spans 200,000 or so clones, about 88% being singletons. The chain uses TRBV30 and TRBJ1-2; 7 bases map to TRBD1. The sequence was collected from a man aged 70-80 years with acute or convalescent COVID-19. Sequencing was carried out using peripheral blood. As DNA, the CDR3 is TGTGCCTGGAAGAGACAGGGTGGCTATGGCTACACCTTC. Translation: CAWKRQGGYGYTF.